This TCR beta chain was found in a study of T-cell reconstitution after alpha-beta-depleted transplantation in children. Study-level findings and limits: Newly generated T cells supplied most T-cell counts and diversity one year post-transplant. The origin of high day-60 TCRbeta diversity in some patients lay in surviving recipient T cells and thymic progenitors. Reportedly, roughly two months post-transplant, alpha-beta T cells arose from several hundred expanded graft clones.

Deletions cut 2 bases from V and 2 bases from J, with 10 bases between. The CDR3 consists of 14 residues. Regarding this clonotype: Its antigen is still unknown.

Preparation of the TCRbeta library used unique molecular identifiers. TCRdb called the PCR reads again in MiXCR, with one record for every CDR3 protein. This table holds more than 200,000 distinct CDR3 sequences, approximately 8.4% found once. The rearrangement links TRBV12-3 or TRBV12-4 to TRBJ2-7; D call uncertain. The source was PBMCs, mostly from graft donor cells, collected 360 days after TCRalphabeta/CD19-depleted stem cell transplant. The sequence was collected from a male patient aged 2 to 9 who had a stem cell transplant for acute myeloid leukemia, so the T cells may come from the graft donor. In DNA, the CDR3 is TGTGCCAGCAGTTTAATGGGCGATGCCTACGAGCAGTACTTC. Its translation is CASSLMGDAYEQYF.